These T cell receptor beta chains were read from a single sample in a study of T-cell memory formation after mild COVID-19. One entry per CDR3 protein, called by TCRdb with MiXCR from the 5' RACE reads. The sample yields about 360,000 distinct CDR3 sequences, 13% to 15% seen once. The sequenced sample consisted of PBMCs or a T cell subset sorted from them (not recorded which). Receptor source: a man younger than 35 who had mild COVID-19 (a few samples of this study predate the infection). Cell type and time point are not known. The CDR3 runs from the conserved cysteine through the conserved F or W. A D gene is named only where the DNA matches it firmly. Clone size is shown for a subset of rows, as once, few, many or a class of expanded clone.

TGTGCCAGCAGGTTCGGGGGCGTCGATGAGCAGTTCTTC	CASRFGGVDEQFF	NA	NA	TRBJ2-1	TRBV5-5
TGCGCCAGCAGCCCGGGTTCGCTTTCAAGTACAGATACGCAGTATTTT	CASSPGSLSSTDTQYF	few	NA	TRBJ2-3	TRBV5-1
TGCGCCAGCAGCCAAGAGTTCGGGGACACAGATACGCAGTATTTT	CASSQEFGDTDTQYF	NA	NA	TRBJ2-3	TRBV4-3
TGTGCCAGCAGCCAAGGGACAGCGAACACTGAAGCTTTCTTT	CASSQGTANTEAFF	few	NA	TRBJ1-1	TRBV4-2
TGTGCCAGCACCCCAAAGGGAGGGTCGGTCCAAGAGACCCAGTACTTC	CASTPKGGSVQETQYF	NA	NA	TRBJ2-5	TRBV21-1
TGCGCCAGCAGCGACTGGGCCGGGGAGACCCAGTACTTC	CASSDWAGETQYF	NA	NA	TRBJ2-5	TRBV4-1
TGCGCCAGCAGTGCCCGCGAAGGGGAAGAGACCCAGTACTTC	CASSAREGEETQYF	once	NA	TRBJ2-5	TRBV23-1
TGTGCCAGCAGCTTATCCATTGAGTTAGCGGGGGGGGACTACGAGCAGTACTTC	CASSLSIELAGGDYEQYF	many	TRBD2	TRBJ2-7	TRBV7-2
TGCAGCGTTGAATTAGGGGACAGCCAGATCCTCGCGAACACCGGGGAGCTGTTTTTT	CSVELGDSQILANTGELFF	NA	TRBD1	TRBJ2-2	TRBV29-1
TGTGCCAGCAGATACGCTGAAAATTCACCCCTCCACTTT	CASRYAENSPLHF	NA	NA	TRBJ1-6	TRBV7-2
TGTGCCAGCAGCGGCGGGATAGTCTTGGCCTACAATGAGCAGTTCTTC	CASSGGIVLAYNEQFF	few	NA	TRBJ2-1	TRBV5-6
TGTGCCAGCAGGGGCTCCGGGGGCACCTCTGGGGCCAACGTCCTGACTTTC	CASRGSGGTSGANVLTF	NA	NA	TRBJ2-6	TRBV28
TGTGCCACCAGCAGAGATAACAAGGTTAATGAAAAACTGTTTTTT	CATSRDNKVNEKLFF	few	NA	TRBJ1-4	TRBV15
TGTGCCAGCAGTTACTCGAAGGAGACCCAGTACTTC	CASSYSKETQYF	NA	NA	TRBJ2-5	TRBV6-6
TGTGCCAGCAGCTTTTCAGGGGCCCTTACAGATACGCAGTATTTT	CASSFSGALTDTQYF	few	NA	TRBJ2-3	TRBV5-8
TGCAGCGTCGCGAACACTGAAGCTTTCTTT	CSVANTEAFF	few	NA	TRBJ1-1	TRBV29-1
TGTGCCACCAGTGAACCTGCCAGGGAGGAGACCCAGTACTTC	CATSEPAREETQYF	many	NA	TRBJ2-5	TRBV24-1